This T cell receptor (beta chain) was found in a study of T-cell memory formation after mild COVID-19 (TCRdb year 2021). With respect to the entire study: TCR sequence clusters from the two donors were largely donor specific. In a couple of donors, T-cell clones that expanded and contracted after mild COVID-19 were tracked by sequencing TCRalpha and TCRbeta repertoires over time. The cohort comprised two young, previously healthy adult volunteers, one female and one male. Results and caveats for the whole study, not just this receptor: Clones that contracted from day 15 to 85 showed balanced CD4/CD8 phenotypes, whereas a second wave of clones that expanded from day 15 to 37 leaned towards CD4+. The detection of some responding clones in pre-infection memory suggests that pre-existing cross-reactive memory T cells joined the SARS-CoV-2 response. SARS-CoV-2 specificity of the second-wave clones peaking on day 37 was not confirmed. Only a couple of mild cases were covered in the study, and larger cohorts including severe cases with pre-infection samples were considered necessary. Contracting CD4+ clones turned up mainly in the CM and EM memory subsets, whereas EMRA was where CD8+ clones were enriched.

Ficoll-Paque density gradient centrifugation was the method used to isolate PBMCs. As concerns this clonotype: The target of this receptor is not known. Base-call qualities are not available, and no considerably larger clone is one nucleotide away.

The reads were generated on an Illumina NovaSeq 6000. TCRalpha and TCRbeta cDNA libraries were constructed by 5'RACE with constant-segment primers, with sample barcodes and unique molecular identifiers being introduced. Trizol reagent was used to extract RNA from every sample. Amplification of the libraries took two PCR steps, and the second step added a second sample barcode plus Illumina TruSeq adapters. The libraries were sequenced on an Illumina NovaSeq using 2 x 150 bp paired-end reads. Processing in the source paper ran as follows. The reads were demultiplexed and collapsed into UMI-guided consensus sequences using migec v1.2.7. Using mixcr v2.1.11, the UMI consensuses were aligned to TRA and TRB V and J templates and assembled into clonotypes. Clonotypes were classified as expanded or contracted when called significant by both edgeR and NoisET, with noise models trained on biological replicates. For edgeR calls, the cutoffs were a false discovery rate-adjusted p below 0.01 and a log2 fold-change threshold of 1. PCA with hierarchical clustering of max-normalized trajectories of the 1000 most abundant clonotypes was used as exploratory dynamics analysis. Separately sequenced CD4+ and CD8+ repertoires were used to assign the CD4 or CD8 phenotype of responding clones. The raw public reads went through TCRdb reprocessing: fastp at Q25, MiXCR clone calling, in-frame beta chains kept. Duplicate CDR3 protein sequences are folded into a single record with the most common DNA and genes. These V and J calls derive from TCRdb rather than the authors' analysis. The sample profile shows about 170,000 distinct CDR3 sequences; roughly 13% of them were found once. The ten top clones hold roughly 3.3% of the sample.

The CDR3, from cysteine to phenylalanine, totals 17 residues. Of all the DNA, just the CDR3 is kept, 51 bases in frame from base 1. Reading the germline V gene gives CDR1 SGHNT and CDR2 YENEEA. V ends up 1 base short and J 2 bases short, with an unmatched junction base count of 7. The sequence is built from TRBV11-3 and TRBJ2-2, with 7 junctional bases fitting TRBD1. The sequencing sample was made of PBMCs or a T cell subset sorted from them (not recorded which). This receptor was obtained from a man between 18 and 29 years old who had mild COVID-19 (a few samples of this study predate the infection). The sample titles of this study are shuffled in the database, so cell type and time point are left out; the donor was told from shared clones. The CDR3 has the sequence CASSLGTGTDNTGELFF. The bases read TGTGCCAGCAGCTTAGGAACCGGGACAGACAACACCGGGGAGCTGTTTTTT. Reference TRBV11-3 and TRBJ2-2 proteins supply the regions before and after the CDR3; the full variable domain is: EAGVVQSPRYKIIEKKQPVAFWCNPISGHNTLYWYLQNLGQGPELLIRYENEEAVDDSQLPKDRFSAERLKGVDSTLKIQPAELGDSAVYLCASSLGTGTDNTGELFFGEGSRLTVL.